The 2 T cell receptor beta chains listed next were all sequenced from one sample in a study of beta chain features in type 1 diabetes. Antigens of these TCRs are unknown. Broader study findings: Among patients with Type 1 diabetes, TCRB CDR3s were moderately but significantly shorter in every one of the four CD4+ subsets.

Expressed TCRB transcripts were sequenced because the isolated RNA had all been reverse transcribed beforehand. Sequencing used immunoSEQ multiplex PCR; TCRdb keeps in-frame clones, though not all of them. The sample has approximately 600,000 clones, around 12% seen once. Sequenced sample: naive CD4+ T cells from blood. Receptors were obtained from a young man with type 1 diabetes.

V is TRBV30 and J is TRBJ1-2; D call uncertain. The V and J ends lost 3 bases and 6 bases respectively, with 5 bases between them. From germline, CDR1 is GTSNPN and CDR2 SVGIG (reference sequence). This CDR3 is 10 amino acids long. CDR3 sequence (DNA): TGTGCCTGGAGGAGGAATGGCTACACCTTC. Translated, it gives CAWRRNGYTF.

This clone was detected a few times. The chain's CDR3 is CSVRDRGYNEQFF. The CDR3 DNA reads as TGCAGCGTCCGGGACAGGGGCTACAATGAGCAGTTCTTC. The rearrangement joins TRBV29-1 to TRBJ2-1; TRBD1 matches 10 bases. Germline V gene data show CDR1 as SQVTM and CDR2 as ANQGSEA. The CDR3 has 13 amino acids. V lost 6 bases, J lost 3 bases, and 2 bases stayed unmatched.